A few counts support the clone carrying this T cell receptor (beta chain). Its specificity is not known. The sample comes from a study of T cells after yellow fever vaccination. Study-level findings and limits: Abundant bulk-population clonotypes could contaminate the FACS-sorted repertoires. The secondary response peaked faster, at day 5 versus 15, but was weaker. Clones from primary vaccination mostly reappeared after the booster (over 95% CD4, over 85% CD8).

Template switching with 5'RACE generated the TCR cDNA and added a universal primer site and UMIs. TCRdb itself ran the 5' RACE reads through MiXCR, one entry per CDR3 protein. This sample has 150,000 to 200,000 distinct CDR3 sequences, with 9.3% found just once. The CDR3 has 16 amino acids. CDR1 is SGHVS, CDR2 FNYEAQ, per germline. V shed 1 base, J shed 4 bases, and the junction held 7 bases outside the gene matches. This clonotype was sampled from a man younger than 35 who received the YFV17D yellow fever vaccine. The rearrangement links TRBV7-6 to TRBJ2-1; 7 bases agree with TRBD1. Source: CD8+ T cells sorted from PBMCs, taken 45 days after the yellow fever booster vaccination. The DNA of the CDR3 is TGTGCCAGCAGCTTAGATGGCAGGGGGTCGTACAATGAGCAGTTCTTC. This translates into CASSLDGRGSYNEQFF.